These 8 T cell receptor beta chains were sequenced from one sample in a study of blood T cell repertoires in COVID-19. The table came from immunoSEQ multiplex PCR; TCRdb's copy has only in-frame clones and leaves some out. The profile covers fewer than 400,000 clones, with 92% appearing a single time and under 20% taken by the ten largest. The sequenced sample consisted of PBMCs or T cells enriched from blood (not recorded which). These receptors were collected from a young woman who had recovered from COVID-19.

The rearrangement uses TRBV28 and TRBJ2-7; D gene unclear. Trimming pared 6 bases from V and 5 bases from J, leaving 17 bases between. From germline, CDR1 is MDHEN and CDR2 SYDVKM. The CDR3 spans 14 residues. The CDR3 coding sequence is TGTGCCAGCAGAGCCCCCCAGGTTCTAAACGAGCAGTACTTC. Translating it yields CASRAPQVLNEQYF.

The chain links TRBV12-3 or TRBV12-4 to TRBJ2-3; perhaps TRBD1 as D (6 bases). V was cut by 4 bases and J by 1 base, with 6 bases left in between. The CDR3 has 13 residues. The CDR3 is CASSYRGTDTQYF. The CDR3 region has the DNA TGTGCCAGCAGTTACAGGGGCACAGATACGCAGTATTTT.

The rearrangement uses TRBV7-9 and TRBJ2-5; TRBD1 agrees at 7 bases. V shed 3 bases, J shed 2 bases, and the junction held 6 bases outside the gene matches. The germline gives CDR1 SEHNR, CDR2 FQNEAQ (reference sequence). The CDR3 runs to 15 residues. CDR3 DNA sequence: TGTGCCAGCAGCTTTCGAAGGGGGCGGCAAGAGACCCAGTACTTC. Amino acids: CASSFRRGRQETQYF.

The chain uses TRBV9 and TRBJ2-2; D gene ambiguous. This CDR3 is 16 amino acids long. Germline CDR1 and CDR2: SGDLS and YYNGEE. Trimming removed 0 bases from V and 0 bases from J, with 9 bases in between. CDR3 sequence (DNA): TGTGCCAGCAGCGTAGTCGGTGGTCCGAACACCGGGGAGCTGTTTTTT. As protein: CASSVVGGPNTGELFF.

The CDR3 protein is CASSAQNRGVPETQYF. CDR3 nucleotides: TGTGCCAGCAGTGCTCAGAATCGGGGGGTTCCAGAGACCCAGTACTTC. This chain joins TRBV27 and TRBJ2-5; 7 nucleotides line up with TRBD2. This CDR3 has 16 residues. Trimming at V came to 5 bases and at J to 4 bases, leaving 13 bases not matched to a gene. Germline V lookup: CDR1 MNHEY, CDR2 SMNVEV (reference sequence).

V gene TRBV6-5 combines with J gene TRBJ1-1, with 7 positions matching TRBD1. J gave up 2 bases and V 7 bases, and 7 bases lay outside the gene matches. This CDR3 contains 14 residues. Germline loops: CDR1 MNHEY, CDR2 SVGAGI. The CDR3: CASTPDRRNTEAFF. CDR3 nucleotides: TGTGCCAGCACTCCGGACAGGAGAAACACTGAAGCTTTCTTT.

This chain joins TRBV4-3 and TRBJ1-2; D perhaps matches TRBD1 (6 bases). V lost 3 bases to trimming and J lost 3 bases, with 14 bases between them. The length of the CDR3 is 15 residues. Germline CDR1 and CDR2: LGHNA and YSLEER. CDR3 bases: TGCGCCAGCAGCCAGACACGGGGGGGCCACTATGGCTACACCTTC. It translates to CASSQTRGGHYGYTF.

The gene calls are TRBV7-9 and TRBJ2-2, with TRBD1 as a possible D gene (5 bases). The CDR3 length is 15 residues. V was clipped by 3 bases and J by 4 bases, with 12 bases between them. Looked up from germline, CDR1 is SEHNR and CDR2 is FQNEAQ (reference sequence). CDR3 coding DNA: TGTGCCAGCAGCTTCCCACAGGTTCTCACCGGGGAGCTGTTTTTT. Protein sequence: CASSFPQVLTGELFF.